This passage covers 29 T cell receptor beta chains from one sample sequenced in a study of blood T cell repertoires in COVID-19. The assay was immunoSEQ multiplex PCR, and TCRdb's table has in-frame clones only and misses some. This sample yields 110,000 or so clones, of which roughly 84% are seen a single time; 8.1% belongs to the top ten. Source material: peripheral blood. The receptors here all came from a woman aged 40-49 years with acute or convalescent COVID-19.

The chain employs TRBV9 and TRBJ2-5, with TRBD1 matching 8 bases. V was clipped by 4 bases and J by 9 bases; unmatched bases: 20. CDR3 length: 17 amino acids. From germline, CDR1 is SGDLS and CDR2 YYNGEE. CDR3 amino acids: CASSTRAVTGALEAQYF. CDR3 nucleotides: TGTGCCAGCAGCACACGAGCCGTGACAGGGGCGCTTGAGGCCCAGTACTTC.

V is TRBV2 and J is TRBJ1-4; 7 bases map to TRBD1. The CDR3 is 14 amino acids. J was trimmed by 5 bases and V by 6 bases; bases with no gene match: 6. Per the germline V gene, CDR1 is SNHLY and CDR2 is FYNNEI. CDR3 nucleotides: TGTGCCAGCAGGCCGGGGACAGTAAATGAAAAACTGTTTTTT. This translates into CASRPGTVNEKLFF.

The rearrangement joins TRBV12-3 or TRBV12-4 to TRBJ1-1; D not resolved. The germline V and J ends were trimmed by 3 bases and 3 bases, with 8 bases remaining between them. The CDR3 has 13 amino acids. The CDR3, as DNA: TGTGCCAGCAGTTTTCGGAGGGACACTGAAGCTTTCTTT. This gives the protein CASSFRRDTEAFF.

As DNA, the CDR3 is TGCAGCGCTCCGACAGGGGCGGCTGAAGCTTTCTTT. Its translation: CSAPTGAAEAFF. The chain combines TRBV29-1 with TRBJ1-1; 8 bases match TRBD1. The CDR3 consists of 12 residues. The germline CDR1 and CDR2 sequences are SQVTM and ANQGSEA. V was clipped by 7 bases and J by 6 bases; unmatched bases: 7.

The CDR3 protein is CSASTDTEAFF. CDR3 nucleotide sequence: TGCAGTGCTTCTACGGACACTGAAGCTTTCTTT. This sequence joins TRBV20-1 and TRBJ1-1; no clear D gene. With 5 bases removed from V and 3 bases from J, the gap between germline ends came to 7 bases. CDR3 length equals 11 residues. The V gene's germline CDR1 is DFQATT and CDR2 SNEGSKA (reference sequence).

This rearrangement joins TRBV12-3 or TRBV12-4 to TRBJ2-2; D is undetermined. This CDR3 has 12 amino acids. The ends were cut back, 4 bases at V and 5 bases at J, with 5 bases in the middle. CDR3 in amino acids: CASSSYTGELFF. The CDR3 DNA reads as TGTGCCAGCAGTTCTTATACCGGGGAGCTGTTTTTT.

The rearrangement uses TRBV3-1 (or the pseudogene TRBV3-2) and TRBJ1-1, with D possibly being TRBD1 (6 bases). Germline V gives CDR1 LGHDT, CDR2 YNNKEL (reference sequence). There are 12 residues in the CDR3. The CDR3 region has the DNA TGTGCGTCACGGGACACGAACACTGAAGCTTTCTTT. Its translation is CASRDTNTEAFF.

The CDR3 protein is CASSTMSLYGYTF. The CDR3 bases are TGTGCCAGTAGTACGATGAGCCTCTATGGCTACACCTTC. The chain links TRBV19 to TRBJ1-2; D not resolved. The CDR3 consists of 13 residues. Germline V gene lookup returns CDR1 LNHDA and CDR2 SQIVND (reference sequence). V lost 4 bases, J lost 4 bases, and 10 bases lay in between.

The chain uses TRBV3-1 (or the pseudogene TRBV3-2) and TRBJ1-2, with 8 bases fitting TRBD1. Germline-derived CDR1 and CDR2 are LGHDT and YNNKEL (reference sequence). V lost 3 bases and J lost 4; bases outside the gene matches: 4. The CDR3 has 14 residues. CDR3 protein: CASSQADRGYGYTF. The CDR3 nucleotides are TGTGCCAGCAGCCAGGCAGACAGGGGCTATGGCTACACCTTC.

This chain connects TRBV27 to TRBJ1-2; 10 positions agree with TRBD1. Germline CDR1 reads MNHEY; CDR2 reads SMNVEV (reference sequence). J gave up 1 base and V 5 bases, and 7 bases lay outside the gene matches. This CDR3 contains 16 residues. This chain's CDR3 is CASSTTDRGVNYGYTF. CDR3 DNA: TGTGCCAGCAGTACAACGGACAGGGGGGTTAACTATGGCTACACCTTC.

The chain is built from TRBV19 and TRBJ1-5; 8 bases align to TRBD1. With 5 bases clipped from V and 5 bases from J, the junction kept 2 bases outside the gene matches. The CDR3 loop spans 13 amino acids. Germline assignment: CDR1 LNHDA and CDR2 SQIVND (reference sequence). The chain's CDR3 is CASSPDRDQPQHF. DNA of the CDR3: TGTGCCAGTAGTCCGGACAGGGATCAGCCCCAGCATTTT.

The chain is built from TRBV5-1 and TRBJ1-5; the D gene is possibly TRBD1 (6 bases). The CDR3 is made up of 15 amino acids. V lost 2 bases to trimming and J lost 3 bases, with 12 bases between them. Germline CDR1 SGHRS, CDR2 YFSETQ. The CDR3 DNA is TGCGCCAGCAGCTTCCAAGGGGGTTCCAATCAGCCCCAGCATTTT. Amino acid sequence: CASSFQGGSNQPQHF.

CDR3 nucleotides: TGTGCCAGTAGATCGGGGAGTCCAAGCAATCAGCCCCAGCATTTT. Protein product: CASRSGSPSNQPQHF. This chain joins TRBV19 and TRBJ1-5; the D is unclear. Germline V gene sequence: CDR1 LNHDA, CDR2 SQIVND (reference sequence). The CDR3 is made up of 15 amino acids. V gave up 6 bases and J gave up 1 base, with 13 bases separating them.

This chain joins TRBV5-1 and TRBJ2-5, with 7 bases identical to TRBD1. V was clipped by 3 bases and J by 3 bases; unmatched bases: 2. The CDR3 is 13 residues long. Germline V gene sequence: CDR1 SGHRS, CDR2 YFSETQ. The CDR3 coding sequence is TGCGCCAGCAGCTCAGACAGGGAAGAGACCCAGTACTTC. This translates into CASSSDREETQYF.

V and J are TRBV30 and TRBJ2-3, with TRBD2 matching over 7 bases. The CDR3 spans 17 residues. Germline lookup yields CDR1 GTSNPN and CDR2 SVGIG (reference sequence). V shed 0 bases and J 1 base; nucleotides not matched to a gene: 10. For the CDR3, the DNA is TGTGCCTGGAGTGTGTTCGTCTCCGCGGGGGGCACAGATACGCAGTATTTT. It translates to CAWSVFVSAGGTDTQYF.

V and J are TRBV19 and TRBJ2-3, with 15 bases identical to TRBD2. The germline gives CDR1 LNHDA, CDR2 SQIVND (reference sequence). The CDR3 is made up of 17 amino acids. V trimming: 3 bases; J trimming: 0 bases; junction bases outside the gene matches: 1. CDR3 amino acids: CASSMGLAGGSTDTQYF. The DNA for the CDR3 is TGTGCCAGTAGTATGGGACTAGCGGGGGGAAGCACAGATACGCAGTATTTT.

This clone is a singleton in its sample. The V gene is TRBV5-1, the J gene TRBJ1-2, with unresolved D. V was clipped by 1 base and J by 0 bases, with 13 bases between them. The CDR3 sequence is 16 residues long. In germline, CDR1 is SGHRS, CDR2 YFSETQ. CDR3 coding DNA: TGCGCCAGCAGCTTGTCTTTCGCGGATGCTAACTATGGCTACACCTTC. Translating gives CASSLSFADANYGYTF. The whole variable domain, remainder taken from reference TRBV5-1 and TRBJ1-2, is KAGVTQTPRYLIKTRGQQVTLSCSPISGHRSVSWYQQTPGQGLQFLFEYFSETQRNKGNFPGRFSGRQFSNSRSEMNVSTLELGDSALYLCASSLSFADANYGYTFGSGTRLTVV.

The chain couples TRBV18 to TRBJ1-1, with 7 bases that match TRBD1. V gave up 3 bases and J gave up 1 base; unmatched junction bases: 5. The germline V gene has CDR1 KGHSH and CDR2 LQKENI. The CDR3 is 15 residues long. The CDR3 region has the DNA TGTGCCAGCTCACCTTATGGGACAGAGAACACTGAAGCTTTCTTT. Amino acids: CASSPYGTENTEAFF.

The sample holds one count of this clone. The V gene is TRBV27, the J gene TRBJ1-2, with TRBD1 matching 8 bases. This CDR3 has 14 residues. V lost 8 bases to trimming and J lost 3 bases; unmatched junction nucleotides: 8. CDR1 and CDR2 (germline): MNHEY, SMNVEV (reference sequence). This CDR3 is CASGSTGEDYGYTF. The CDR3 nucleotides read TGTGCCAGCGGGTCGACAGGGGAGGACTATGGCTACACCTTC.

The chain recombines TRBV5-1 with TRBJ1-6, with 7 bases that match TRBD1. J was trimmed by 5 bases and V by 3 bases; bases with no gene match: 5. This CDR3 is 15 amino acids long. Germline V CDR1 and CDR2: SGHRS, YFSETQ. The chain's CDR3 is CASSYGQEHNSPLHF. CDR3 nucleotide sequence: TGCGCCAGCAGCTACGGACAGGAACATAATTCACCCCTCCACTTT.

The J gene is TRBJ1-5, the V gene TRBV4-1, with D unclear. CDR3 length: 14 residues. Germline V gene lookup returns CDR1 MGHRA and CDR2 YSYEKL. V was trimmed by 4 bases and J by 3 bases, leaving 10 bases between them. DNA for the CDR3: TGCGCCAGCAGCCGGGCAGGATCCAATCAGCCCCAGCATTTT. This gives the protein CASSRAGSNQPQHF.

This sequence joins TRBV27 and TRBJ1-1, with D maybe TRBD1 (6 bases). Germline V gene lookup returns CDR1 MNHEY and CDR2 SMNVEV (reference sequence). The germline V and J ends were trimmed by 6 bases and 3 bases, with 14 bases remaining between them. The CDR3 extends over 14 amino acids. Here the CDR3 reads CASSRTETYTEAFF. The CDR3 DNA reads TGTGCCAGCAGCCGGACAGAAACCTACACTGAAGCTTTCTTT.

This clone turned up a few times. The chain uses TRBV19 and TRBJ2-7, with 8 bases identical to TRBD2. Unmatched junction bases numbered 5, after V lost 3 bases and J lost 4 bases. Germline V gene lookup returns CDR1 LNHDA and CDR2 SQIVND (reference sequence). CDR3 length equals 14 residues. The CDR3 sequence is CASSIYGGEYEQYF. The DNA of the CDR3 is TGTGCCAGTAGTATCTACGGGGGGGAGTACGAGCAGTACTTC.

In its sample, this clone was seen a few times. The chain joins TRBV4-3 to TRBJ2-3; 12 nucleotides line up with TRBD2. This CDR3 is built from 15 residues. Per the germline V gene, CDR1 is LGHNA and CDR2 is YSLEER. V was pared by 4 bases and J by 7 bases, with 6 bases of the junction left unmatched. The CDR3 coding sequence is TGCGCCAGCAGCCCCGGGACTAGCGGGTCGAATACGCAGTATTTT. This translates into CASSPGTSGSNTQYF.

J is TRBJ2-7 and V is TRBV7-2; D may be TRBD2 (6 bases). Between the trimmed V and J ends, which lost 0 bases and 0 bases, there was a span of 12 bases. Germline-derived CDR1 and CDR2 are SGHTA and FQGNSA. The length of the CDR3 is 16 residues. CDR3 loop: CASSLAGLGGSYEQYF. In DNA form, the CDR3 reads TGTGCCAGCAGCTTAGCGGGTTTGGGGGGCTCCTACGAGCAGTACTTC.

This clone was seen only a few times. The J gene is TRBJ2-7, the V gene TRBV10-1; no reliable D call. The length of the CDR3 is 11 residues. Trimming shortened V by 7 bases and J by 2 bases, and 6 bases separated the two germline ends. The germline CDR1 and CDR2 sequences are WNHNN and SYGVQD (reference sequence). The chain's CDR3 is CASIAPYEQYF. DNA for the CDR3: TGCGCCAGCATAGCCCCCTACGAGCAGTACTTC.

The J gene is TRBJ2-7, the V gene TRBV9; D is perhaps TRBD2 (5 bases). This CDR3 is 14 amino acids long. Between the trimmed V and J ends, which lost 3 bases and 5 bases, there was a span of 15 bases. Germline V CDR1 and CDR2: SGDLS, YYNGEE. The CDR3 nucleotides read TGTGCCAGCAGCGCATCTAGCTCCAACGACGAGCAGTACTTC. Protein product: CASSASSSNDEQYF. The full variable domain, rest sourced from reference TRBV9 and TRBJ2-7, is DSGVTQTPKHLITATGQRVTLRCSPRSGDLSVYWYQQSLDQGLQFLIQYYNGEERAKGNILERFSAQQFPDLHSELNLSSLELGDSALYFCASSASSSNDEQYFGPGTRLTVT.

DNA of the CDR3: TGCGCCAGCAGCCCGGGAGACAGGGCCTCCGGGGAGCTGTTTTTT. Protein product: CASSPGDRASGELFF. V gene TRBV4-3 combines with J gene TRBJ2-2; a possible D gene is TRBD1 (7 bases). Germline V lookup: CDR1 LGHNA, CDR2 YSLEER. Trimming shortened V by 4 bases and J by 6 bases, and 15 bases separated the two germline ends. This CDR3 is built from 15 residues.

CDR3 amino acids: CASTYSSGNTIYF. In DNA form, the CDR3 reads TGTGCCAGCACCTACAGCTCTGGAAACACCATATATTTT. The chain links TRBV12-3 or TRBV12-4 to TRBJ1-3; D not certain. The CDR3 consists of 13 residues. V lost 7 bases and J lost 0, with 7 bases in between.